The 2 T cell receptor beta chains listed next were all sequenced from one sample in a study of human T cells and chemical hapten exposure. Time point reported: patch test 1, 2 weeks after DPC sensitization. Specified treatment: therapeutic diphenylcyclopropenone sensitization with weekly scalp DPC. TCRdb fed the RACE reads into MiXCR, producing one record per CDR3 protein. This table has approximately 350,000 distinct CDR3 sequences, about 7% appearing once. The specimen comprised whole blood, sampled in connection with sensitization to the hapten diphenylcyclopropenone (DPC). These receptors originate from a woman aged 18-30 years with alopecia areata. Some clones in this sample may be carry-over from other donors' samples.

The chain couples TRBV12-5 to TRBJ2-3; the D is unclear. V lost 4 bases to trimming and J lost 6 bases, with 11 bases between them. This CDR3 has 13 amino acids. Germline loops: CDR1 LGHNT, CDR2 FRNRAP. The CDR3 nucleotides read TGTGCTAGTGGTTACCTTCCCGGGGATACGCAGTATTTT. It specifies CASGYLPGDTQYF.

This clonotype was seen more than once but under ten times. The J gene is TRBJ1-4, the V gene TRBV27; tentative D call: TRBD1 (6 bases). Germline V gives CDR1 MNHEY, CDR2 SMNVEV (reference sequence). The CDR3 covers 13 residues. V was pared by 6 bases and J by 7 bases, with 12 bases between. CDR3 sequence reads: CASSPRTVEKLFF. CDR3 coding DNA: TGTGCCAGCAGCCCCCGGACAGTTGAAAAACTGTTTTTT.